Described below is a single TCR beta chain sequence and its context. The germline gives CDR1 SGHNT, CDR2 YYREEE (reference sequence). V lost 4 bases to trimming and J lost 6 bases, with 5 bases between them. The CDR3 has 11 residues. This sample was included in a study of blood T cell repertoires in COVID-19. Study as a whole: PBMCs, B-cell-depleted T cells, or T cells were the source of the cDNA or gDNA that made up the material.

Clones were sequenced by immunoSEQ multiplex PCR, and TCRdb holds only the in-frame ones, with some missing. The table shows 130,000 to 150,000 clones, with around 87% occurring only once. The source material was peripheral blood. The chain employs TRBV5-4 and TRBJ2-4; D remains unclear. This TCR was sampled from a man in his fifties or sixties who had recovered from COVID-19. Written as DNA, the CDR3 is TGTGCCAGCAGCGCAGGAAACATTCAGTACTTC. This codes for CASSAGNIQYF.